The T cell receptor (beta chain) described here comes from a study of cytomegalovirus exposure and HLA in healthy donors. The PCR used 60 Vbeta and 13 Jbeta primers. Data came from immunoSEQ multiplex PCR; TCRdb stores just in-frame clones and leaves some out. Altogether some 91,000 clones are present, approximately 72% being singletons, with the ten largest covering 6.5% to 9%. The germline gives CDR1 SGDLS, CDR2 YYNGEE. Trimming pared 0 bases from V and 4 bases from J, leaving 17 bases between. The CDR3 loop spans 16 amino acids. The rearrangement links TRBV9 to TRBJ2-7; TRBD1 is a possible D gene (6 bases). The source material was PBMCs. The sequence was collected from a man in his forties in good health and CMV-seropositive. The CDR3, as DNA: TGTGCCAGCAGCGTAGGTGGGACACCCTTGGGTTACGAGCAGTACTTC. Its translation: CASSVGGTPLGYEQYF.